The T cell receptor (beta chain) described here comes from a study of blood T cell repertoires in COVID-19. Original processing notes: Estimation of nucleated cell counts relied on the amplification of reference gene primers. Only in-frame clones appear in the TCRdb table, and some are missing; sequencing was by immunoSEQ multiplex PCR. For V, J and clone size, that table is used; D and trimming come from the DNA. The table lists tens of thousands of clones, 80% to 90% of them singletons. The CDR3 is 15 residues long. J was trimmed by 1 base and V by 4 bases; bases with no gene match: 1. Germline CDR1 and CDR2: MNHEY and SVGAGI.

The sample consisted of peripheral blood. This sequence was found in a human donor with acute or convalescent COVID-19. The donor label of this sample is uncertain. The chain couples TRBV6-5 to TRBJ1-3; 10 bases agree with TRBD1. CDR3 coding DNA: TGTGCCAGCAGTTCGGACAGGGGGTCTGGAAACACCATATATTTT. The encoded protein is CASSSDRGSGNTIYF.